The 32 T cell receptor beta chains reported below all come from one sample, sequenced in a study of molecular identifiers for immune sequencing clone quantification. TCRdb passed the PCR reads through MiXCR, listing each CDR3 protein once. The data show around 480,000 distinct CDR3 sequences, about 22% seen once. Input material: naive CD8+ T cells from blood, with Jurkat cell RNA spiked in. Indicated subset: FACS-sorted CD8+CD4-CCR7+CD45RA+ naive T cells. The receptors originated from a human donor in good health. Some libraries in this study had Jurkat cell RNA spiked in.

This clonotype was found a few times. The chain recombines TRBV24-1 with TRBJ2-1; D remains ambiguous. V lost 0 bases and J lost 7, with 6 bases in between. There are 13 residues in the CDR3. Germline values: CDR1 KGHDR, CDR2 SFDVKD. The CDR3 DNA reads as TGTGCCACCAGTGATTTGCTCCGGAATGAGCAGTTCTTC. Encoded protein: CATSDLLRNEQFF.

The sample holds a few counts of this clonotype. CDR3: CASSFQGANTGELFF. CDR3 DNA sequence: TGTGCCAGCAGCTTTCAGGGGGCCAACACCGGGGAGCTGTTTTTT. V usage is TRBV13 and J usage is TRBJ2-2; 8 nucleotides agree with TRBD1. The CDR3 sequence is 15 residues long. CDR1 is PRHDT and CDR2 is FYEKMQ in the germline V gene (reference sequence). Unmatched junction bases numbered 2, after V lost 3 bases and J lost 2 bases.

The gene calls are TRBV27 and TRBJ2-7; D not certain. The CDR3 is made up of 13 amino acids. The V and J ends lost 7 bases and 7 bases respectively, with 17 bases between them. Germline CDR1 and CDR2: MNHEY and SMNVEV (reference sequence). The chain's CDR3 is CASKRADSPEQYF. Here the CDR3 DNA reads TGTGCCAGCAAACGGGCGGATTCCCCGGAGCAGTACTTC.

The genes are TRBV5-6 and TRBJ1-1, with D unclear. The germline V gene encodes CDR1 SGHDT and CDR2 YYEEEE. The CDR3 is 14 amino acids. Deletions cut 5 bases from V and 0 bases from J, with 11 bases between. The CDR3 is CASSQWNMNTEAFF. Written as DNA, the CDR3 is TGTGCCAGCAGTCAATGGAACATGAACACTGAAGCTTTCTTT. Filled out from reference TRBV5-6 and TRBJ1-1, the complete variable domain reads DAGVTQSPTHLIKTRGQQVTLRCSPKSGHDTVSWYQQALGQGPQFIFQYYEEEERQRGNFPDRFSGHQFPNYSSELNVNALLLGDSALYLCASSQWNMNTEAFFGQGTRLTVV.

In the case of this clonotype: One junction end disagrees with the germline gene, perhaps due to a read error. The chain employs TRBV7-8 and TRBJ2-7; 10 bases match TRBD2. This CDR3 is 13 amino acids long. Germline lookup yields CDR1 SGHVS and CDR2 FQNEAQ. CDR3 sequence: CASSLAGDHEQYF. The CDR3 coding sequence is TGTGCCAGCAGCCTAGCGGGGGACCACGAGCAGTACTTC.

This clonotype showed up many times. The genes are TRBV19 and TRBJ1-5; D uncertain. CDR1 and CDR2 from the germline V gene are LNHDA and SQIVND (reference sequence). Between the trimmed V and J ends, which lost 4 bases and 6 bases, there was a span of 10 bases. There are 13 residues in the CDR3. CDR3 nucleotide sequence: TGTGCCAGTAGTACAGGAACAAGTCAGCCCCAGCATTTT. This sequence encodes CASSTGTSQPQHF.

About this clonotype: A much bigger clone sits one base away, suggesting this may be a read error. This chain links TRBV6-2 or TRBV6-3 with TRBJ2-4; perhaps TRBD2 as D (5 bases). Germline CDR1 is MNHEY and CDR2 is SVGEGT. The CDR3 length is 14 residues. The CDR3 region has the DNA TGTGCCAGCACTATCTCGCGGGCCAAAAAAATTCAGTACTTC. It translates to CASTISRAKKIQYF.

The count of this clonotype is one. This may come from a read error, since a much larger clone is one base off. V is TRBV7-9 and J is TRBJ2-5; no definite D call. The CDR3 extends over 13 amino acids. The germline V and J ends were trimmed by 1 base and 7 bases, with 10 bases remaining between them. Germline CDR1 SEHNR, CDR2 FQNEAQ (reference sequence). The CDR3 nucleotides read TGTGCCAGCAGCTTAGGAGTCCGAGGGACCCAGTACTTC. Its protein is CASSLGVRGTQYF.

With regard to this clonotype: It may be a read error: a sequence one base away is much more abundant. The chain employs TRBV2 and TRBJ1-5, with 7 positions matching TRBD1. The end of the DNA is better explained by TRBJ2-3, so the J call may be wrong. Germline V gene data show CDR1 as SNHLY and CDR2 as FYNNEI. This CDR3 spans 12 amino acids. CDR3 residues: CASSQGDQPQYF. For the CDR3, the DNA is TGTGCCAGCAGCCAGGGGGATCAGCCCCAGTATTTT.

This clonotype was seen a handful of times. The rearrangement uses TRBV7-2 and TRBJ2-7, with 9 bases identical to TRBD1. V was clipped by 1 base and J by 5 bases; unmatched bases: 3. The CDR3 runs 14 residues. The germline CDR1 and CDR2 sequences are SGHTA and FQGNSA. CDR3 DNA: TGTGCCAGCAGCTTAGGGGACAGGGTTCACGAGCAGTACTTC. Translated: CASSLGDRVHEQYF.

The V and J genes are TRBV27 and TRBJ1-1; 7 bases agree with TRBD1. The germline gives CDR1 MNHEY, CDR2 SMNVEV (reference sequence). This CDR3 is 14 amino acids long. V trimming: 3 bases; J trimming: 2 bases; junction bases outside the gene matches: 3. The CDR3 protein is CASSFGGGNTEAFF. The DNA of the CDR3 is TGTGCCAGCAGTTTCGGAGGGGGCAACACTGAAGCTTTCTTT.

This clonotype has only a few counts. J is TRBJ2-1 and V is TRBV10-3, with 9 bases lining up with TRBD1. CDR3 length equals 15 residues. Per the germline V gene, CDR1 is ENHRY and CDR2 is SYGVKD. J lost 5 bases, V lost 6 bases, and 8 bases had no gene match. CDR3: CAISNPGQGNNEQFF. As DNA, the CDR3 is TGTGCCATCAGCAACCCGGGACAGGGTAACAATGAGCAGTTCTTC.

The DNA of the CDR3 is TGTGCCAGCAGCTTCCAAGGAGGGCTGACACACTACGAGCAGTACTTC. Residues: CASSFQGGLTHYEQYF. The rearrangement joins TRBV11-2 to TRBJ2-7, with D possibly TRBD2 on 6 matching bases. The V gene lost 3 bases and the J gene lost 3 bases, with 18 bases spanning the gap. Germline CDR1 is SGHAT and CDR2 is FQNNGV. The CDR3 loop spans 16 amino acids.

This chain joins TRBV4-3 and TRBJ2-7; 9 bases are a match to TRBD1. Trimming at V came to 5 bases and at J to 6 bases, leaving 8 bases not matched to a gene. Per germline, CDR1 LGHNA and CDR2 YSLEER. This CDR3 contains 14 residues. CDR3 amino acids: CASSFGQGSVEQYF. The CDR3 DNA reads TGCGCCAGCAGCTTTGGACAGGGGTCTGTCGAGCAGTACTTC.

This clonotype was detected ten times or more. This chain connects TRBV12-3 or TRBV12-4 to TRBJ2-3, with a possible D match to TRBD2 (5 bases). Trimming took 8 bases from V and 13 from J, leaving 19 bases between them. CDR3 length: 12 residues. The DNA of the CDR3 is TGTGCCAGCCCGGGTGTCGGGGATGTGGAGTATTTT. This sequence encodes CASPGVGDVEYF.

On this clonotype itself: Just one base apart from a much larger clone, this may be a read error. The chain joins TRBV19 to TRBJ2-7; D is unclear. The CDR3 loop spans 12 amino acids. From germline, CDR1 is LNHDA and CDR2 SQIVND (reference sequence). As DNA, the CDR3 is TGTGCCAGTAGTCCCGATTTCTACGTGCAGTACTTC. This sequence encodes CASSPDFYVQYF.

This clonotype was picked up many times. The V call is TRBV29-1, the J call TRBJ2-5, with 8 positions matching TRBD1. J gave up 0 bases and V 1 base, and 19 bases lay outside the gene matches. The length of the CDR3 is 20 residues. In germline, CDR1 is SQVTM, CDR2 ANQGSEA. The CDR3 here is CSVEGQGAFRTVKYQETQYF. The CDR3 nucleotides are TGCAGCGTTGAAGGTCAGGGGGCGTTCCGGACGGTCAAGTACCAAGAGACCCAGTACTTC.

The CDR3 bases are TGTGCCTGCGACAGGGCGGCGAGGGAGACCCAGTACTTC. Amino acids: CACDRAARETQYF. J is TRBJ2-5 and V is TRBV30; 7 bases are shared with TRBD1. Germline V CDR1 and CDR2: GTSNPN, SVGIG (reference sequence). V lost 6 bases and J lost 5; bases outside the gene matches: 9. CDR3 size: 13 residues.

On this clonotype: A much larger clone lies one base from this, so it may be a read error. The rearrangement joins TRBV25-1 to TRBJ2-3; TRBD2 aligns across 9 bases. The CDR3 extends over 15 amino acids. Germline values: CDR1 MGHDK, CDR2 SYGVNS. The CDR3 is CTSSSSGVDTDTQYF. CDR3 coding DNA: TGTACCAGCAGTTCTAGCGGGGTTGACACAGATACGCAGTATTTT. The full variable domain, rest sourced from reference TRBV25-1 and TRBJ2-3, is EADIYQTPRYLVIGTGKKITLECSQTMGHDKMYWYQQDPGMELHLIHYSYGVNSTEKGDLSSESTVSRIRTEHFPLTLESARPSHTSQYLCTSSSSGVDTDTQYFGPGTRLTVL.

This chain links TRBV11-2 with TRBJ2-1, with 14 bases lining up with TRBD2. Germline trimming cut 4 bases from V and 9 bases from J; bases unmatched to any gene: 8. This CDR3 has 16 amino acids. In germline, CDR1 is SGHAT, CDR2 FQNNGV. The CDR3 region has the DNA TGTGCCAGCAGCTCCGGGACTAGCGGGAGACATTTTGAGCAGTTCTTC. As protein: CASSSGTSGRHFEQFF. The whole variable domain, filled in from reference TRBV11-2 and TRBJ2-1, reads EAGVAQSPRYKIIEKRQSVAFWCNPISGHATLYWYQQILGQGPKLLIQFQNNGVVDDSQLPKDRFSAERLKGVDSTLKIQPAKLEDSAVYLCASSSGTSGRHFEQFFGPGTRLTVL.

With regard to this clonotype: At one boundary the junction diverges from the germline segment, which might be a read error. V usage is TRBV11-2 and J usage is TRBJ2-4; a possible D gene is TRBD2 (5 bases). Germline assignment: CDR1 SGHAT and CDR2 FQNNGV. The CDR3 runs 12 residues. The CDR3 loop is CASSSSDGVGCF. CDR3 bases: TGTGCCAGCAGCTCCTCAGACGGGGTCGGCTGCTTC.

This clonotype occurred a few times. The chain is built from TRBV25-1 and TRBJ1-1, with D uncertain. The CDR3 sequence is 16 residues long. V dropped 1 base and J dropped 3 bases, with 15 bases sitting between them. Per the germline V gene, CDR1 is MGHDK and CDR2 is SYGVNS. The CDR3, as DNA: TGTGCCAGCAGTGAATTCGGCGTAGGAGAAGACACTGAAGCTTTCTTT. Amino acids: CASSEFGVGEDTEAFF.

There are many counts of this clonotype. The chain couples TRBV4-1 to TRBJ1-1; no definite D call. Trimming stripped 3 bases from V and 0 bases from J, with 14 bases between. In germline, CDR1 is MGHRA, CDR2 YSYEKL. The CDR3 runs 16 residues. The CDR3: CASSQFDDGMNTEAFF. CDR3 DNA sequence: TGCGCCAGCAGCCAGTTTGACGACGGAATGAACACTGAAGCTTTCTTT.

This clonotype showed up many times. The V gene is TRBV2, the J gene TRBJ1-1; D is ambiguous. The CDR3 runs 14 residues. CDR1 and CDR2 from the germline V gene are SNHLY and FYNNEI. V was trimmed by 7 bases and J by 4 bases, leaving 16 bases between them. CDR3 protein: CASITSAGPTEAFF. The CDR3 DNA is TGTGCCAGCATCACCTCGGCTGGGCCCACTGAAGCTTTCTTT.

This clonotype showed up just a few times. This chain connects TRBV6-5 to TRBJ1-3, with a possible D match to TRBD1 (5 bases). CDR1 is MNHEY, CDR2 SVGAGI, per germline. V was cut by 0 bases and J by 0 bases, with 9 bases left in between. The CDR3 has 16 amino acids. As DNA, the CDR3 is TGTGCCAGCAGTTACTCGAATGGGGGCTCTGGAAACACCATATATTTT. This codes for CASSYSNGGSGNTIYF.

The rearrangement joins TRBV9 to TRBJ2-5; no definite D call. CDR1 is SGDLS and CDR2 is YYNGEE in the germline V gene. The CDR3 has 14 amino acids. Trimming removed 1 base from V and 5 bases from J, with 12 bases in between. As DNA, the CDR3 is TGTGCCAGCAGCGTATTAGCCGATTTGGAGACCCAGTACTTC. Encoded protein: CASSVLADLETQYF.

The chain links TRBV7-3 to TRBJ2-7; 16 bases map to TRBD2. CDR3 length equals 18 residues. With V trimmed by 4 bases and J by 4 bases, 10 bases remained unmatched. Germline CDR1 and CDR2: SGHTA and FQGTGA. CDR3 in amino acids: CASSSGTSGRAGLYEQYF. The CDR3 bases are TGTGCCAGCAGCTCTGGGACTAGCGGGAGGGCCGGTTTATACGAGCAGTACTTC.

Written as DNA, the CDR3 is TGCGCCAGCAGCCATGGACAGGGTAACGAGCAGTACTTC. It encodes CASSHGQGNEQYF. V and J are TRBV4-3 and TRBJ2-7, with TRBD1 matching over 8 bases. Per germline, CDR1 LGHNA and CDR2 YSLEER. The CDR3 consists of 13 residues. V lost 3 bases, J lost 5 bases, and 3 bases stayed unmatched.

In its sample, this clonotype was seen many times. The chain combines TRBV5-1 with TRBJ1-1, with D unresolved. CDR1 and CDR2 from the germline V gene are SGHRS and YFSETQ. Trimming stripped 3 bases from V and 4 bases from J, with 10 bases between. The length of the CDR3 is 13 residues. The CDR3 coding sequence is TGCGCCAGCAGCTCCCCCCCGAGCACTGAAGCTTTCTTT. Translation gives CASSSPPSTEAFF.

This clonotype was counted a few times. The chain employs TRBV7-2 and TRBJ2-7; 7 bases match TRBD2. The CDR3 is 15 residues long. CDR1 is SGHTA, CDR2 FQGNSA, per germline. Trimming took 4 bases from V and 3 from J; bases not matched to a gene: 9. In nucleotides, the CDR3 is TGTGCCAGCAGCTACCACTCGGGGACTAACTACGAGCAGTACTTC. It codes for CASSYHSGTNYEQYF.

There are many counts of this clonotype. The V gene is TRBV6-6, the J gene TRBJ1-1, with a tentative D call TRBD1 (5 bases). V lost 5 bases and J lost 6, with 7 bases in between. This CDR3 spans 11 amino acids. In germline, CDR1 is MNHNY, CDR2 SVGAGI (reference sequence). The CDR3 here is CASSTRAEAFF. In DNA, the CDR3 is TGTGCCAGCAGTACCAGGGCTGAAGCTTTCTTT.

The chain uses TRBV20-1 and TRBJ2-6, with TRBD2 identical over 7 bases. CDR1 is DFQATT, CDR2 SNEGSKA, per germline (reference sequence). The trim removed 0 bases at V and 2 bases at J, leaving 25 bases unmatched. The CDR3 spans 23 residues. This CDR3 reads CSARESLGTTKNRRETGANVLTF. The CDR3 DNA reads TGCAGTGCTAGAGAGAGTTTGGGGACTACCAAAAATAGACGGGAAACTGGGGCCAACGTCCTGACTTTC.